These 23 T cell receptor beta chains originate from one sample sequenced in a study of shared clonotypes between healthy human individuals. Method: immunoSEQ multiplex PCR; TCRdb's copy keeps in-frame clones and lacks some. The sample holds 600,000 to 700,000 clones, more than 70% seen once. Sequencing input: memory CD4+ T cells sorted from blood. Specified subset: CD45RA-negative fraction. The receptors stem from a woman younger than 45 in good health.

This clone was seen once. The CDR3 DNA follows: TGTGCCAGCTCCAAGTTTGGGGGTCAGGGTAGCACTGAAGCTTTCTTT. As protein: CASSKFGGQGSTEAFF. This rearrangement joins TRBV18 to TRBJ1-1; tentatively, D is TRBD1 (5 bases). Germline lookup yields CDR1 KGHSH and CDR2 LQKENI. Trimming cost V 6 bases and J 4 bases, with 21 bases left between them. The CDR3 runs to 16 residues.

This clone was seen ten or more times. The chain links TRBV4-1 to TRBJ2-7; maybe TRBD1 (5 bases). V was clipped by 1 base and J by 0 bases, with 13 bases between them. CDR1 and CDR2 from the germline V gene are MGHRA and YSYEKL. The length of the CDR3 is 16 residues. CDR3 sequence: CASSQAEGASSYEQYF. The CDR3 DNA reads TGCGCCAGCAGCCAAGCCGAAGGGGCGAGCTCCTACGAGCAGTACTTC.

The chain joins TRBV5-1 to TRBJ2-1; D tentatively fits TRBD1 or TRBD2 (5 bases each). The CDR3 consists of 14 residues. V was cut by 7 bases and J by 1 base, with 12 bases left in between. Looked up from germline, CDR1 is SGHRS and CDR2 is YFSETQ. The CDR3 here is CASGTSGSYNEQFF. CDR3 nucleotides: TGCGCCAGCGGGACCTCCGGTTCCTACAATGAGCAGTTCTTC.

The DNA for the CDR3 is TGTGCCAGCAGCTTGGCCGGTCGGGGGGCGGACATTCAGTACTTC. It codes for CASSLAGRGADIQYF. The chain is built from TRBV5-4 and TRBJ2-4; perhaps TRBD2 as D (7 bases). Between the trimmed V and J ends, which lost 0 bases and 8 bases, there was a span of 15 bases. The CDR3 extends over 15 amino acids. Per germline, CDR1 SGHNT and CDR2 YYREEE (reference sequence).

The chain employs TRBV5-1 and TRBJ2-3, with D possibly being TRBD1 (6 bases). This CDR3 has 18 residues. V was clipped by 0 bases and J by 3 bases, with 20 bases between them. Per germline, CDR1 SGHRS and CDR2 YFSETQ. The CDR3 DNA reads as TGCGCCAGCAGCTTGGCGCAACACAGGGCGGATGTTACAGATACGCAGTATTTT. The encoded protein is CASSLAQHRADVTDTQYF.

This clone was found a few times. This rearrangement joins TRBV19 to TRBJ1-4; 9 bases fit TRBD1. Germline assignment: CDR1 LNHDA and CDR2 SQIVND (reference sequence). Germline trimming cut 7 bases from V and 7 bases from J; bases unmatched to any gene: 7. The CDR3 spans 14 residues. The CDR3 bases are TGTGCCAGTACTCTGGACAGGGGTAGTGAAAAACTGTTTTTT. This sequence encodes CASTLDRGSEKLFF.

This clone was detected once. The gene calls are TRBV2 and TRBJ2-5; 7 nucleotides match TRBD1. The ends lost 2 bases at V and 5 bases at J; junction bases unmatched: 5. This CDR3 comprises 14 residues. Germline V gives CDR1 SNHLY, CDR2 FYNNEI. CDR3 bases: TGTGCCAGCAGTGAAAAGACAGGGCGGGAGACCCAGTACTTC. This sequence encodes CASSEKTGRETQYF.

V gene TRBV9 combines with J gene TRBJ2-7; 7 bases align to TRBD1. The CDR3 has 15 residues. Germline V gene sequence: CDR1 SGDLS, CDR2 YYNGEE. With 0 bases clipped from V and 3 bases from J, the junction kept 6 bases outside the gene matches. In DNA, the CDR3 is TGTGCCAGCAGCGTAGTAGGGGACAGAGTCTACGAGCAGTACTTC. It encodes CASSVVGDRVYEQYF.

This chain links TRBV19 with TRBJ2-1; D not resolved. The CDR3 is 14 residues long. Trimming shortened V by 3 bases and J by 0 bases, and 6 bases separated the two germline ends. CDR1 is LNHDA and CDR2 is SQIVND in the germline V gene (reference sequence). CDR3 bases: TGTGCCAGTAGTATCCGACCCTCCTACAATGAGCAGTTCTTC. Residues: CASSIRPSYNEQFF.

A note on this clone: This may stem from a read error, because a much larger clone lies one nucleotide away. The genes are TRBV7-1 and TRBJ1-1; D uncertain. TRBV7-1 is recorded as an ORF, its role being uncertain. The CDR3 runs 13 residues. With 5 bases removed from V and 3 bases from J, the gap between germline ends came to 10 bases. DNA of the CDR3: TGTGCCAGCAGCCCCCAGAGGGACACTGAAGCTTTCTTT. Protein sequence: CASSPQRDTEAFF.

The chain uses TRBV18 and TRBJ2-1; D gene unclear. The CDR3 contains 14 residues. V was trimmed by 3 bases and J by 1 base, leaving 7 bases between them. CDR1 is KGHSH and CDR2 is LQKENI in the germline V gene. The DNA of the CDR3 is TGTGCCAGCTCACCCGACATATCCTACAATGAGCAGTTCTTC. It translates to CASSPDISYNEQFF.

This chain connects TRBV7-9 to TRBJ2-1; a weak D match, TRBD2 (6 bases). V shed 7 bases and J shed 2 bases, with 18 bases lying between them. This CDR3 is 16 amino acids long. CDR1 is SEHNR, CDR2 FQNEAQ, per germline (reference sequence). The DNA of the CDR3 is TGTGCCAGCACTTACTTGGGGGGACCAGCCTACAATGAGCAGTTCTTC. This translates into CASTYLGGPAYNEQFF.

This clone was observed once. The V and J genes are TRBV7-8 and TRBJ2-5; D call uncertain. This CDR3 is 14 amino acids long. Germline assignment: CDR1 SGHVS and CDR2 FQNEAQ. Trimming removed 1 base from V and 2 bases from J, with 8 bases in between. Here the CDR3 DNA reads TGTGCCAGCAGCTTAGGGGCCTTGCAAGAGACCCAGTACTTC. Translated, it gives CASSLGALQETQYF.

This clone came up a few times. The chain employs TRBV2 and TRBJ2-5; 12 bases align to TRBD2. Trimming cost V 7 bases and J 4 bases; bases outside gene matches: 16. This CDR3 has 18 residues. Germline CDR1 SNHLY, CDR2 FYNNEI. The CDR3 DNA follows: TGTGCCAGCATCGAGGGGGGACTAGCGGGTAGGGTACGAGAGACCCAGTACTTC. This sequence encodes CASIEGGLAGRVRETQYF. The complete variable domain, with remaining parts taken from reference TRBV2 and TRBJ2-5, reads EPEVTQTPSHQVTQMGQEVILRCVPISNHLYFYWYRQILGQKVEFLVSFYNNEISEKSEIFDDQFSVERPDGSNFTLKIRSTKLEDSAMYFCASIEGGLAGRVRETQYFGPGTRLLVL.

The rearrangement joins TRBV27 to TRBJ2-7; D is undetermined. Germline V CDR1 and CDR2: MNHEY, SMNVEV (reference sequence). Trimming took 5 bases from V and 0 from J, leaving 11 bases between them. The CDR3 covers 14 residues. DNA of the CDR3: TGTGCCAGCAGTGTAGCAGTGAGCTCCTACGAGCAGTACTTC. Amino acid sequence: CASSVAVSSYEQYF.

The rearrangement links TRBV30 to TRBJ2-7; 9 positions agree with TRBD1. The J segment lost 7 bases and the V segment lost 2 bases, leaving 6 bases of the junction unmatched. CDR3 length equals 13 residues. Germline V gene lookup returns CDR1 GTSNPN and CDR2 SVGIG (reference sequence). CDR3: CAWSKQGAQEQYF. The CDR3 nucleotides read TGTGCCTGGAGTAAACAGGGGGCGCAGGAGCAGTACTTC.

V is TRBV19 and J is TRBJ2-5; weak D call: TRBD1 (6 bases). The CDR3 loop spans 13 amino acids. V lost 2 bases to trimming and J lost 4 bases, with 8 bases between them. From germline, CDR1 is LNHDA and CDR2 SQIVND (reference sequence). CDR3 bases: TGTGCCAGTAGTATATTCAGGGGAGAGACCCAGTACTTC. This sequence encodes CASSIFRGETQYF.

The chain employs TRBV27 and TRBJ2-7; D gene ambiguous. Trimming left V 5 bases short and J 4 bases short, with 9 bases between. CDR1 and CDR2 from the germline V gene are MNHEY and SMNVEV (reference sequence). The CDR3 spans 12 residues. DNA of the CDR3: TGTGCCAGCAGTCCCGATCGGTACGAGCAGTACTTC. This sequence encodes CASSPDRYEQYF.

The V gene is TRBV6-5, the J gene TRBJ2-7; D may match TRBD1 or TRBD2 (5 bases each). The V gene's germline CDR1 is MNHEY and CDR2 SVGAGI. V was pared by 8 bases and J by 10 bases, with 15 bases between. This CDR3 spans 11 amino acids. CDR3 sequence: CASQLGESQYF. CDR3 DNA: TGTGCCAGCCAGCTGGGGGAGAGTCAGTACTTC.

The chain joins TRBV14 to TRBJ1-2; a possible D gene is TRBD1 (6 bases). The CDR3 length is 15 residues. The germline CDR1 and CDR2 sequences are SGHDN and FVKESK. CDR3 sequence: CNKASVWGQPIGYTF. DNA for the CDR3: TGTAATAAAGCCAGTGTTTGGGGACAACCCATTGGCTACACCTTC.

V usage is TRBV5-1 and J usage is TRBJ2-7, with a possible D match to TRBD1 (6 bases). This CDR3 spans 12 amino acids. CDR1 and CDR2 (germline): SGHRS, YFSETQ. The germline V and J ends were trimmed by 0 bases and 5 bases, with 6 bases remaining between them. CDR3 amino acids: CASSLDRDEQYF. CDR3 coding DNA: TGCGCCAGCAGCTTGGACAGGGACGAGCAGTACTTC.

The chain joins TRBV9 to TRBJ2-1, with D possibly being TRBD1 (5 bases). CDR1 and CDR2 (germline): SGDLS, YYNGEE. CDR3 length: 16 amino acids. The ends were cut back, 0 bases at V and 0 bases at J, with 10 bases in the middle. The DNA of the CDR3 is TGTGCCAGCAGCGTAGGGCAGGGTAACTCCTACAATGAGCAGTTCTTC. Amino acids: CASSVGQGNSYNEQFF.

The chain has TRBV2 and TRBJ2-5; TRBD1 matches 11 bases. Germline CDR1 SNHLY, CDR2 FYNNEI. Trimming removed 7 bases from V and 6 bases from J; junction bases left unmatched: 16. This CDR3 contains 17 residues. CDR3 nucleotide sequence: TGTGCCAGCAACGGCGACCGGGACAGGGGGATTGGAAAGACCCAGTACTTC. This translates into CASNGDRDRGIGKTQYF.